Shown below are 12 T cell receptor beta chains from a single sample sequenced in a study of human T cells and chemical hapten exposure. Attachment of unique molecular identifiers to individual cDNA molecules was performed in the library. TCRdb used MiXCR to reprocess the reads, holding one entry per CDR3 protein. The data contain approximately 2,400 distinct CDR3 sequences, 35% to 45% of them singletons. The treatment is: therapeutic diphenylcyclopropenone sensitization with weekly scalp DPC. Sequences were derived from whole blood, sampled before DPC sensitization or 2, 6, or about 24 weeks after (not recorded which). Receptor source: an adult with alopecia areata. Some clones in this sample may be carry-over from other donors' samples. This table probably holds off-target reads from a library built for another chain.

This clonotype was recorded a few times. The CDR3, as DNA: TGCAGCGTTGAAGACGACGCGAGGGGCACAGATACGCAGTATTTT. It translates to CSVEDDARGTDTQYF. This rearrangement joins TRBV29-1 to TRBJ2-3; D possibly corresponds to TRBD2 (5 bases). From germline, CDR1 is SQVTM and CDR2 ANQGSEA. This CDR3 has 15 residues. V was pared by 0 bases and J by 1 base, with 11 bases between.

The chain joins TRBV6-6 to TRBJ2-2; 7 bases are shared with TRBD2. In germline, CDR1 is MNHNY, CDR2 SVGAGI (reference sequence). This CDR3 is 18 amino acids long. The junction had 14 bases not matched to a gene; V was cut back by 2 bases and J by 5 bases. CDR3 sequence reads: CASSYKTPGEGSTGELFF. The CDR3 coding sequence is TGTGCCAGCAGTTACAAAACCCCCGGGGAGGGTAGTACCGGGGAGCTGTTTTTT.

This clonotype has a handful of counts. The rearrangement links TRBV28 to TRBJ2-4; D is perhaps TRBD2 (6 bases). V was cut by 3 bases and J by 3 bases, with 12 bases left in between. This CDR3 region has 15 residues. CDR1 is MDHEN and CDR2 is SYDVKM in the germline V gene. The CDR3 loop is CASSLVDGGKNIQYF. CDR3 DNA sequence: TGTGCCAGCAGTTTGGTTGACGGGGGCAAAAACATTCAGTACTTC.

The chain is built from TRBV9 and TRBJ2-3; D unresolved. Looked up from germline, CDR1 is SGDLS and CDR2 is YYNGEE. The CDR3 contains 14 residues. The V gene lost 0 bases and the J gene lost 4 bases, with 9 bases spanning the gap. The chain's CDR3 is CASSVDSLPDTQYF. The CDR3 nucleotides are TGTGCCAGCAGCGTAGACTCCCTCCCAGATACGCAGTATTTT.

V is TRBV19 and J is TRBJ2-1, with 11 bases lining up with TRBD2. The CDR3 is 13 amino acids. V lost 10 bases, J lost 15 bases, and 14 bases stayed unmatched. From germline, CDR1 is LNHDA and CDR2 SQIVND (reference sequence). In DNA form, the CDR3 reads TGTGCCACCAAGACTAGCGGGGCGGGGGTCCCGTTCTTC. It specifies CATKTSGAGVPFF.

V usage is TRBV19 and J usage is TRBJ2-7, with D possibly matching TRBD1 (6 bases). Germline assignment: CDR1 LNHDA and CDR2 SQIVND (reference sequence). The CDR3 is made up of 15 amino acids. The V gene lost 2 bases and the J gene lost 3 bases, with 14 bases spanning the gap. The CDR3 is CASSIFLGAGYEQYF. For the CDR3, the DNA is TGTGCCAGTAGTATATTTCTGGGGGCTGGCTACGAGCAGTACTTC. The variable domain in full, completed from reference TRBV19 and TRBJ2-7, reads DGGITQSPKYLFRKEGQNVTLSCEQNLNHDAMYWYRQDPGQGLRLIYYSQIVNDFQKGDIAEGYSVSREKKESFPLTVTSAQKNPTAFYLCASSIFLGAGYEQYFGPGTRLTVT.

The gene calls are TRBV7-3 and TRBJ2-3, with 10 bases lining up with TRBD2. The CDR3 length is 16 residues. The V and J ends lost 4 bases and 2 bases, in that order; junction bases with no gene match: 6. Germline CDR1 SGHTA, CDR2 FQGTGA. The chain's CDR3 is CASSSAGGPNTDTQYF. The DNA for the CDR3 is TGTGCCAGCAGCTCAGCGGGAGGGCCCAACACAGATACGCAGTATTTT.

This sequence joins TRBV4-2 and TRBJ2-3; D gene ambiguous. Trimming left V 0 bases short and J 1 base short, with 11 bases between. Germline CDR1 LGHNA, CDR2 YNFKEQ. The CDR3 is 16 amino acids. The CDR3 sequence is CASSQDGNLGTDTQYF. The DNA for the CDR3 is TGTGCCAGCAGCCAAGATGGGAATCTGGGCACAGATACGCAGTATTTT.

CDR3 DNA: TGTGCCAGCAGCTTAGGGTCGACCACAGATACGCAGTATTTT. This sequence encodes CASSLGSTTDTQYF. The chain joins TRBV11-3 to TRBJ2-3; D call uncertain. There are 14 residues in the CDR3. Trimming removed 1 base from V and 2 bases from J, with 7 bases in between. CDR1 is SGHNT and CDR2 is YENEEA in the germline V gene.

This clonotype has just a few counts. The chain carries TRBV28 and TRBJ2-1; 10 nucleotides match TRBD2. The junction had 6 bases not matched to a gene; V was cut back by 8 bases and J by 5 bases. The CDR3 is 14 residues long. Germline V CDR1 and CDR2: MDHEN, SYDVKM. The chain's CDR3 is CASGLLAGNNEQFF. The CDR3 DNA is TGTGCCAGCGGCTTACTAGCGGGAAACAATGAGCAGTTCTTC.

This rearrangement joins TRBV18 to TRBJ2-5; D ambiguous. CDR1 and CDR2 (germline): KGHSH, LQKENI. This CDR3 has 14 residues. Trimming removed 0 bases from V and 2 bases from J, with 7 bases in between. CDR3 protein: CASSPPTQQETQYF. Here the CDR3 DNA reads TGTGCCAGCTCACCACCGACACAGCAAGAGACCCAGTACTTC.

This clonotype was seen once. V is TRBV29-1 and J is TRBJ1-5; D may be TRBD1 (5 bases). CDR1 and CDR2 (germline): SQVTM, ANQGSEA. CDR3 length: 14 residues. V was cut by 4 bases and J by 1 base, with 11 bases left in between. The CDR3 DNA follows: TGCAGCGTTGCTGCCGGGGGGAGCAATCAGCCCCAGCATTTT. Protein sequence: CSVAAGGSNQPQHF.